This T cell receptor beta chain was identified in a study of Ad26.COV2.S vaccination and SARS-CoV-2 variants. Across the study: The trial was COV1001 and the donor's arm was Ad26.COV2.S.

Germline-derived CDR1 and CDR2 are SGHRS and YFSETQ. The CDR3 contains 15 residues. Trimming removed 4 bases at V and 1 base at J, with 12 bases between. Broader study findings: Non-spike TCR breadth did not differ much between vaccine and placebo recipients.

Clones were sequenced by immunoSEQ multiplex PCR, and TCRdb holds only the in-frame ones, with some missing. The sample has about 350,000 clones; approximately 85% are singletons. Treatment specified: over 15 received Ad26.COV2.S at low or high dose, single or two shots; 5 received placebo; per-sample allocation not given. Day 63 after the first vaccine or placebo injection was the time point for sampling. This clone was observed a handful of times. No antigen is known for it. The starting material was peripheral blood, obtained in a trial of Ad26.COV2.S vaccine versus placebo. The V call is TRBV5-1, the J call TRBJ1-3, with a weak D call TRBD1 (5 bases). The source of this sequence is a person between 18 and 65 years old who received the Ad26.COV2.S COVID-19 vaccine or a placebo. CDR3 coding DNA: TGCGCCAGCAGCCCCAACGGGGGTTCTGGAAACACCATATATTTT. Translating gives CASSPNGGSGNTIYF.